This TCR beta chain is drawn from a study of beta chain features in type 1 diabetes (dated by TCRdb to 2017 to 2018). At the level of the whole study: No differences in mean age, gender distribution, total cell number or subset yield were found between patients and healthy donors. Regulatory and stem cell-like memory subsets were isolated from only 8 patients and roughly 8 healthy donors, whereas naive and central memory subsets came from all 30 or so donors. In the study, TCRB repertoires of sorted circulating CD4+ T cell subsets from recently diagnosed type 1 diabetes patients were compared with those of matched healthy donors. A total of 107,917,701 sorted cells were examined across all samples, and the number of cells per subset was strongly correlated with RNA yield. Beyond this particular receptor, the publication reports: Fewer insertions and more nucleotide deletions at VDJ recombination sites were observed in patients with type 1 diabetes, implying thymic rearrangement abnormalities. Type 1 diabetes patients showed a moderate but significant shortening of TCRB CDR3 length in all four CD4+ subsets. Only small numbers of individuals were included in the HLA sub-analyses, which left unresolved whether HLA type had any influence on TCRB rearrangement. Shorter templates might have been favored by PCR, but patient and control samples were amplified and corrected together, so both groups would have been affected equally by any skew. Because cDNA was sequenced instead of genomic DNA, highly expressing activated cells could be over-represented, though the groups showed no difference in activation or CD3 levels. Naive, central memory and regulatory TCRB repertoires appeared more similar among patients than among healthy donors.

This clone was seen a handful of times. No antigen is known for it. The input lacks base qualities; no much larger clone sits a single base away. The High Capacity cDNA Reverse Transcription Kit was used to reverse transcribe all of the isolated RNA, meaning that expressed TCRB transcripts were what got sequenced. Deep immunoSEQ sequencing was performed on naive, central memory and regulatory T cell samples, with an average of roughly 3.6 million total reads per sample. After sorted cells were lysed in RLT buffer, RNA was extracted with DNase-treated RNeasy Micro or Mini kits, with the choice depending on cell number. To prevent cross-contamination, every cell subset was processed on its own, while patient and healthy donor samples were processed together. TCRB sequences were amplified from cDNA with the immunoSEQ multiplex PCR, producing 87-bp fragments spanning the CDR3 region. The amplicons were sequenced using the Illumina HiSeq platform. For the original study's pipeline: Synthetic template baselines were used to correct PCR bias computationally, reads within Hamming distance 2 were collapsed together, and singletons that could not be merged were discarded. By aligning reads against IMGT, V, D and J genes, CDR3 length, and insertions or deletions at six rearrangement sites were assigned. Within each subset, clonotype counts were normalized to the number of sorted cells before true diversity and Gini coefficients were calculated with the tcR R package. The overlap coefficient, calculated on TCRB nucleotide sequences, was used to quantify repertoire sharing. In its TCRdb copy, this immuneACCESS table keeps in-frame sequences only and misses some clones. Where compared with another copy, unresolved V genes explain less than half of these, and the others have no known cause. D and trimming were read from the DNA, whereas the V and J calls and clone size are those reported in that table. The sample table contains 300,000 to 350,000 clones; only one count was recorded for 8% of them. The ten largest make up roughly 0.44% of the sample.

CDR1 SEHNR and CDR2 FQNEAQ were looked up in the germline V gene (reference sequence). The CDR3, from cysteine to phenylalanine, totals 16 residues. CDR3 DNA is the only sequence kept; it has 48 bases, read in frame from the first base. Between the V and J ends, shortened by 10 bases and 4 bases respectively, the junction contains 23 bases. Each donor gave one peripheral blood draw, averaging approximately 0.12 L, which was collected into heparinised tubes. Naive, central memory, regulatory and stem cell-like memory CD4+ T cells were sorted on a BD FACSAria II using a panel including CD45RO, CCR7, CD25, CD127, CD95 and CD27. Every sorted population had a purity above 95%. PBMCs were separated immediately by Lymphoprep density gradient centrifugation and were stained directly, without being cultured. So that batch effects would be minimized, each experiment stained and sorted samples in pairs, pairing one healthy donor with one patient.

The rearrangement combines TRBV7-9 with TRBJ1-3; TRBD1 is possibly the D segment (5 matching bases). The sequenced material came from central memory CD4+ T cells from blood. This receptor was obtained from a woman aged 18-35 years in good health. CDR3 sequence: CAIAGATGYVGNTIYF. The sequence in DNA is TGTGCCATAGCCGGGGCCACGGGGTACGTCGGAAACACCATATATTTT. Outside the CDR3, residues come from the reference TRBV7-9 and TRBJ1-3 proteins, so the full variable domain is: DTGVSQNPRHKITKRGQNVTFRCDPISEHNRLYWYRQTLGQGPEFLTYFQNEAQLEKSRLLSDRFSAERPKGSFSTLEIQRTEQGDSAMYLCAIAGATGYVGNTIYFGEGSWLTVV.